Described below is a single T cell receptor (beta chain) sequence and its context. This sample stems from a study of blood T cell repertoires in COVID-19. Overall study context: Specimens from acute and convalescent COVID-19 originated in the United States, Italy and Spain. From T cells, B-cell-depleted T cells, or PBMCs came the material, which was cDNA or gDNA.

Original handling: Scientists estimated how many nucleated cells there were by amplifying reference gene primers. TCRdb's table, derived via immunoSEQ multiplex PCR, lists solely in-frame clones and lacks some. Clone size and V and J calls were adopted from that table, with D and trimming inferred from the DNA. The table shows tens of thousands of clones, with approximately 91% occurring only once. Trimming removed 7 bases at V and 4 bases at J, with 28 bases between. Germline V lookup: CDR1 MDHEN, CDR2 SYDVKM. The CDR3 contains 18 residues. The origin of this receptor is a man between 65 and 85 years old with acute or convalescent COVID-19. The chain has TRBV28 and TRBJ1-2; no clear D. Sequenced sample: peripheral blood. The DNA for the CDR3 is TGTGCCAGCAACCAGCCTTCTGACTTTGAGAATGGTATCTATGGCTACACCTTC. Translation gives CASNQPSDFENGIYGYTF.